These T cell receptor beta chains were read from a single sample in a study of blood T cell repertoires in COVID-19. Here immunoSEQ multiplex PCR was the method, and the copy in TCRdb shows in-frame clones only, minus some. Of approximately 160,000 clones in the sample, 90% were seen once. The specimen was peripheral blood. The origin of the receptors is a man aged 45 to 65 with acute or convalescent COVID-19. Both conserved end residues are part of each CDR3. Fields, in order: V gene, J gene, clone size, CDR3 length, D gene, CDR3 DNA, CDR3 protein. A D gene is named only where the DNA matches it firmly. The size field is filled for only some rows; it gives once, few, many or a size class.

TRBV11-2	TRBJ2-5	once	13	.	TGTGCCAGCAGGAGTTCCCGGGTGGAGACCCAGTACTTC	CASRSSRVETQYF
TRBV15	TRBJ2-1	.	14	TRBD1	TGTGCCACCAGCAGACGGGACAGCTACAATGAGCAGTTCTTC	CATSRRDSYNEQFF
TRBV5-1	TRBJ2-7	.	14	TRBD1	TGCGCCAGCAGAACCACGACAGGGGTCTACGAGCAGTACTTC	CASRTTTGVYEQYF
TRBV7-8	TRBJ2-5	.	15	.	TGTGCCAGCAGCTTAGGCCTACCGAGCTTAGAGACCCAGTACTTC	CASSLGLPSLETQYF
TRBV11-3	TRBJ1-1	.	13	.	TGTGCCAGCAGCTTAGATCGCGGCAGTGAAGCTTTCTTT	CASSLDRGSEAFF
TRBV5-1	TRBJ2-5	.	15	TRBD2	TGCGCCAGCAGTTGGGGTCTAGCGGCACAAGAGACCCAGTACTTC	CASSWGLAAQETQYF
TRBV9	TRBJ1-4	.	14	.	TGTGCCAGCAGCGCAGGGGTCACTAATGAAAAACTGTTTTTT	CASSAGVTNEKLFF
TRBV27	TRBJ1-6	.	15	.	TGTGCCAGCAGCGACAGGAGCTCCTATAATTCACCCCTCCACTTT	CASSDRSSYNSPLHF
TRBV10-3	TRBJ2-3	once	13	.	TGTGCCATCAGTGCGCAGGGCACAGATACGCAGTATTTT	CAISAQGTDTQYF
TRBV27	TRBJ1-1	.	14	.	TGTGCCACCAATTCATTACAGGCGAACACTGAAGCTTTCTTT	CATNSLQANTEAFF
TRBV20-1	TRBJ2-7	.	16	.	TGCAGTGCTAGTCCCCCTTGGCTAGCCGACCCCTACGAGCAGTACTTC	CSASPPWLADPYEQYF
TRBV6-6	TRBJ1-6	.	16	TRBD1	TGTGCCAGCAGTTTAAGGGACAGCGAACCTAATTCACCCCTCCACTTT	CASSLRDSEPNSPLHF
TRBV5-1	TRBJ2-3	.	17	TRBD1	TGCGCCAGCAGCTTGGCCCGGACAGGATTTAGCACAGATACGCAGTATTTT	CASSLARTGFSTDTQYF
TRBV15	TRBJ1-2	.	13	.	TGTGCCACCGGTTGGGGGCCAGACTATGGCTACACCTTC	CATGWGPDYGYTF
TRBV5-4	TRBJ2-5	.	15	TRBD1	TGTGCCAGCAGCTCTGACAGGGGCTGGCAAGAGACCCAGTACTTC	CASSSDRGWQETQYF
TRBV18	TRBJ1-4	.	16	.	TGTGCCAGCTCACCCAACGGGAATCAGGGAGGTGAAAAACTGTTTTTT	CASSPNGNQGGEKLFF
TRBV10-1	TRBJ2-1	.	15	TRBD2	TGCGCCAGCAGTGAGAGGACTAGCGGGCTAAATGAGCAGTTCTTC	CASSERTSGLNEQFF
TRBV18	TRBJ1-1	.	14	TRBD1	TGTGCCAGCTCACCTGGGACAGCGAACACTGAAGCTTTCTTT	CASSPGTANTEAFF
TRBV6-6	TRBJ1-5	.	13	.	TGTGCCAGCAGTTCGATTAGGACAGAAACCCAGCATTTT	CASSSIRTETQHF
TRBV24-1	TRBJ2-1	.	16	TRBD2	TGTGCCACCAGTGACTCGCTAGCGGGGGCCCACAATGAGCAGTTCTTC	CATSDSLAGAHNEQFF
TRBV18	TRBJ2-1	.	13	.	TGTGCCAGCTCACCACAGGCAGGGAAGGAGCAGTTCTTC	CASSPQAGKEQFF
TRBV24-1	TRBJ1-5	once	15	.	TGTGCCACCAGCCGAACATGGGGGGTAAATCAGCCCCAGCATTTT	CATSRTWGVNQPQHF
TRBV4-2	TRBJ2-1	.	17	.	TGTGCCAGCAGCCAAGATAGGGGATCTCTCTCCTACAATGAGCAGTTCTTC	CASSQDRGSLSYNEQFF
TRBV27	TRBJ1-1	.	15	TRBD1	TGTGCCAGCAGGACCGTCGACAGGGGCAACACTGAAGCTTTCTTT	CASRTVDRGNTEAFF
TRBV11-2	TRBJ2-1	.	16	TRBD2	TGTGCCAGCAGCTTGGACCCACCGGGACTAGGTCGTGAGCAGTTCTTC	CASSLDPPGLGREQFF
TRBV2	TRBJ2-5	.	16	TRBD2	TGTGCCAGCAGTGAAATGGGGGGGTCGTACCAAGAGACCCAGTACTTC	CASSEMGGSYQETQYF
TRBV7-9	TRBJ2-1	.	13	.	TGTGCCAGCAGCTTAGGAACTGCGGGCGAGCAGTTCTTC	CASSLGTAGEQFF
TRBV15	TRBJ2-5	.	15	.	TGTGCCACCAGCAGCGAAGTGGTAGCGTCCGGGACCCAGTACTTC	CATSSEVVASGTQYF
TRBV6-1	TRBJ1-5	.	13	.	TGTGCCAGCAGTGAAAGAGGGTATCAGCCCCAGCATTTT	CASSERGYQPQHF
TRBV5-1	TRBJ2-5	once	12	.	TGCGCCAGCAGCCGAGAGCAAGAGACCCAGTACTTC	CASSREQETQYF
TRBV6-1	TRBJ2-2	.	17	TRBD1	TGTGCCAGCAGTGAGTGGACAGGGGCCTCGAACACCGGGGAGCTGTTTTTT	CASSEWTGASNTGELFF
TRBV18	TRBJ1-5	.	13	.	TGTGCCAGCTCACCCGGGGACAATCAGCCCCAGCATTTT	CASSPGDNQPQHF